This T cell receptor (beta chain) is drawn from a study of sequential checkpoint blockade in melanoma. Sequencing used immunoSEQ multiplex PCR; TCRdb keeps in-frame clones, though not all of them. In the table there are approximately 21,000 clones, about four fifths of which are singletons. This clone was seen a single time. Sample treatment: randomized to nivolumab then ipilimumab (arm A) or the reverse (arm B). Sequenced here: CD8+ T cells sorted from blood (inferred from file names), sampled from a patient given nivolumab and ipilimumab in sequence. This clonotype was sampled from a human donor with melanoma.

CDR3 in amino acids: CASSTTGYEQYF. CDR3 sequence (DNA): TGTGCCAGCAGTACCACAGGGTACGAGCAGTACTTC. The chain employs TRBV27 and TRBJ2-7; possible D gene TRBD1, 6 bases. V lost 5 bases and J lost 4, with 9 bases in between. The CDR3 has 12 residues. Germline V gene sequence: CDR1 MNHEY, CDR2 SMNVEV (reference sequence).